This T cell receptor beta chain was found in a study of T cells after yellow fever vaccination. Study observations and caveats: Post-booster samples contained most primary-vaccination clones (about 95% CD4, around 90% CD8).

This clonotype showed up many times. The antigen is undetermined. Synthesis of TCR cDNA relied on 5'RACE template switching, which attached a universal primer site and UMIs. From the 5' RACE reads, TCRdb called clonotypes with MiXCR, one entry per CDR3 protein. There are 350,000 to 450,000 distinct CDR3 sequences in the sample; 6.2% occur only once, and over 14% lies in the top ten. Between the trimmed V and J ends, which lost 0 bases and 2 bases, there was a span of 11 bases. The CDR3 loop spans 14 amino acids. Germline V gene lookup returns CDR1 DFQATT and CDR2 SNEGSKA (reference sequence). The sequencing here drew on PBMCs, taken 5 days after the yellow fever booster vaccination. This TCR derives from a man aged 30-40 years who received the YFV17D yellow fever vaccine. This chain joins TRBV20-1 and TRBJ2-7; maybe TRBD1 (6 bases). As DNA, the CDR3 is TGCAGTGCTAGAGACGGGACAACTCCCTACGAGCAGTACTTC. It translates to CSARDGTTPYEQYF.